These T cell receptor beta chains were read from a single sample in a study of T cell responses to AZD1222 COVID-19 vaccine. The assay was immunoSEQ multiplex PCR, and TCRdb's table has in-frame clones only and misses some. The sample records 50,000 or so clones, 75% to 90% being singletons. Specimen: peripheral blood, collected 28 days after the second AZD1222 dose. The origin of the receptors is an adult who received the AZD1222 COVID-19 vaccine. CDR3s include the opening cysteine and the closing phenylalanine or tryptophan. D genes are given only for firm matches. Expanded clones get a size class; other rows say once, few or many, or leave the size out.

.	TRBJ1-1	.	TRBV6-5	TGTGCCAGCAGTTACGGACAGATAATGAACACTGAAGCTTTCTTT	CASSYGQIMNTEAFF
.	TRBJ2-5	.	TRBV19	TGTGCCAGTAGTAGGACCGGGACGGCCCGGGAGACCCAGTACTTC	CASSRTGTARETQYF
.	TRBJ1-2	.	TRBV2	TGTGCCAGCAACAGACTTAACTATGGCTACACCTTC	CASNRLNYGYTF
.	TRBJ2-1	medium-sized	TRBV6-1	TGTGCCAGCAGTGAAGGAGAATCCAATGAGCAGTTCTTC	CASSEGESNEQFF
TRBD2	TRBJ2-7	.	TRBV5-1	TGCGCCAGCAGCTTGATAGGACTAGCGGGAGCCGACGAGCAGTACTTC	CASSLIGLAGADEQYF
.	TRBJ1-5	.	TRBV5-1	TGCGCCAGCAGCTTGGTCGGGGGGGAGAGTCAGCCCCAGCATTTT	CASSLVGGESQPQHF
.	TRBJ1-2	once	TRBV28	TGTGCCAGCAGTTTGGGCACCCTCTATGGCTACACCTTC	CASSLGTLYGYTF
.	TRBJ2-7	.	TRBV18	TGTGCCAGCTCACTCCCCGGGCTACCGCCTCCTAGTCTCGAGCAGTACTTC	CASSLPGLPPPSLEQYF
.	TRBJ2-7	.	TRBV5-5	TGTGCCAGCAGCTACAGTTCCGGGACACTCTACGAGCAGTACTTC	CASSYSSGTLYEQYF
.	TRBJ2-5	.	TRBV4-3	TGCGCCAGCAGCCAAGATCCCCTAGGCCAAGAGACCCAGTACTTC	CASSQDPLGQETQYF
.	TRBJ2-3	.	TRBV25-1	TGTGCCAGCAGTGACCCTACCCCAGATACGCAGTATTTT	CASSDPTPDTQYF
.	TRBJ1-1	.	TRBV28	TGTGCCAGCAGTCGTCCGCCTACTTCGAGGGCTTTCTTT	CASSRPPTSRAFF
.	TRBJ2-5	.	TRBV29-1	TGCAGCGTTGGCCGGAAGCAAGAGACCCAGTACTTC	CSVGRKQETQYF
.	TRBJ1-2	.	TRBV5-1	TGCGCCAGCAGCTTGGCTCAGGCAGGGAGTAGCTATGGCTACACCTTC	CASSLAQAGSSYGYTF
.	TRBJ1-5	.	TRBV6-4	TGTGCCAGCAGTGACAGGGGTCTATTTAGCAATCAGCCCCAGCATTTT	CASSDRGLFSNQPQHF
.	TRBJ1-5	medium-sized	TRBV19	TGTGCCAGTAGTATTTTCAGTCTTCAGCCCCAGCATTTT	CASSIFSLQPQHF
.	TRBJ1-1	.	TRBV7-3	TGTGCCAGCAGCTTGGGAGGGGGACACGAAGCTTTCTTT	CASSLGGGHEAFF
.	TRBJ2-1	.	TRBV6-1	TGTGCCAGCAGTGAAAGGGGGAGGGCAGGGGATGCCACACCCTTCAATGAGCAGTTCTTC	CASSERGRAGDATPFNEQFF
.	TRBJ2-7	once	TRBV10-3	TGTGCCATCAGGTCGACTATTTCTAGCTCCTACGAGCAGTACTTC	CAIRSTISSSYEQYF
.	TRBJ2-5	.	TRBV27	TGTGCCAGCTCAACTGGGGGCGAGACCCAGTACTTC	CASSTGGETQYF
.	TRBJ1-1	few	TRBV7-2	TGTGCCAGCAGCCTAACAGTAATGAACACTGAAGCTTTCTTT	CASSLTVMNTEAFF
.	TRBJ2-7	.	TRBV5-3	TGTGCCAGAAGCTTGTTATTCCGGCTCACGGGGTCGAATTACGAGCAGTACTTC	CARSLLFRLTGSNYEQYF
TRBD1	TRBJ2-7	.	TRBV14	TGTGCCAGCAGCGAGGGGACAGGGACCTACGAGCAGTACTTC	CASSEGTGTYEQYF
.	TRBJ2-6	.	TRBV7-3	TGTGCCAGCAGCACGCCTTCTGGGGCCAACGTCCTGACTTTC	CASSTPSGANVLTF
TRBD1	TRBJ1-2	once	TRBV11-2	TGTGCCAGCAGCTTGGGGACAGGGGGCGCCAGGGGCTACACCTTC	CASSLGTGGARGYTF
TRBD1	TRBJ1-1	.	TRBV7-6	TGTGCCAGCAGCTTAGGGGGACAGCGGAACACTGAAGCTTTCTTT	CASSLGGQRNTEAFF
.	TRBJ2-7	.	TRBV28	TGTGCCAGCAGTAGAATGAGACAAATCTCCTACGAGCAGTACTTC	CASSRMRQISYEQYF
TRBD1	TRBJ2-5	.	TRBV10-2	TGCGCCAGCAGTGAACAGGGGGTGGAGACCCAGTACTTC	CASSEQGVETQYF